This T cell receptor beta chain appears in the sequencing data of a study of beta chain features in type 1 diabetes. The wider study: The study found patients and healthy donors alike in age, gender and cell yields.

It was via CD45RO/CCR7/CD25/CD127/CD95/CD27 that CD4+ naive, central memory, regulatory and stem cell-like memory cells were sorted. Of the isolated RNA, all was reverse transcribed, and so the sequenced material was expressed TCRB transcripts. Sequenced by immunoSEQ multiplex PCR; TCRdb stores in-frame clones only, minus some. The sample lists hundreds of thousands of clones; 15% were seen once. Study conclusions and caveats: PCR could preferentially amplify shorter templates, alike in patients and controls. Within the patient group, naive, central memory and Treg TCRB repertoires appeared more similar to each other than within healthy donors. In all four CD4+ subsets, TCRB CDR3 length was significantly, moderately reduced in type 1 diabetes.

The germline CDR1 and CDR2 sequences are SGDLS and YYNGEE. V lost 2 bases and J lost 0; bases outside the gene matches: 0. CDR3 length: 15 amino acids. In regard to this clone: The antigen remains unidentified. The sample has other DNA sequences that encode this CDR3 too.

This clonotype originated in a man between 18 and 35 years old with type 1 diabetes. The source material was naive CD4+ T cells from blood. The chain links TRBV9 to TRBJ2-1, with TRBD2 matching over 9 bases. CDR3: CASSVSGSSYNEQFF. The CDR3 region has the DNA TGTGCCAGCAGCGTTAGCGGGAGCTCCTACAATGAGCAGTTCTTC.